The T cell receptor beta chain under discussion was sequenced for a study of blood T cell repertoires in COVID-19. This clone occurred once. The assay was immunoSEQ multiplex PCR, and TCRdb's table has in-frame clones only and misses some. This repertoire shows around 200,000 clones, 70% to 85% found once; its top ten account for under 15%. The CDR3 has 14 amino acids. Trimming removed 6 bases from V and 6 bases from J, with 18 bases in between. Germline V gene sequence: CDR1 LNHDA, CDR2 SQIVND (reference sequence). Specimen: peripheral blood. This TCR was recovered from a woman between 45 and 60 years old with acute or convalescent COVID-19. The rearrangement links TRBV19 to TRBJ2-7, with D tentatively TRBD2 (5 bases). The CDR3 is CASSPWTGRGEQYF. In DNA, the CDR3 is TGTGCCAGTAGCCCTTGGACTGGGCGAGGCGAGCAGTACTTC. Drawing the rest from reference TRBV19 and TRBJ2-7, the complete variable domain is DGGITQSPKYLFRKEGQNVTLSCEQNLNHDAMYWYRQDPGQGLRLIYYSQIVNDFQKGDIAEGYSVSREKKESFPLTVTSAQKNPTAFYLCASSPWTGRGEQYFGPGTRLTVT.